A selection of T cell receptor beta chains follows, all from one sample in a study of T cell repertoires in cytomegalovirus infection. TCRdb redid the calling of the reads with MiXCR, one entry per CDR3 protein. The table has 200,000 to 250,000 distinct CDR3 sequences, roughly 22% seen once. Material for sequencing was CD8+ T cells from PBMCs. All receptors come from a human donor in good health (CMV status not recorded). Some clones in this sample may be carry-over from other donors' samples. The CDR3 runs from the conserved cysteine through the conserved F or W. A D gene is named only where the DNA matches it firmly. A clone size is listed for some rows: how often the clone was seen (once, few, many), or a class if it is expanded.

>TRBJ1-1|TRBV11-2|-|few
TGTGCCAGCAGCTTAGAGTTTCGCATGAACACTGAAGCTTTCTTT
CASSLEFRMNTEAFF
>TRBJ1-3|TRBV28|-|-
TGTGCCACAGGGGAACGCTCTGGAAACACCATATATTTT
CATGERSGNTIYF
>TRBJ2-1|TRBV19|-|few
TGTGCCAGTAGTATATCCGGGACCCACAATGAGCAGTTCTTC
CASSISGTHNEQFF
>TRBJ2-3|TRBV18|TRBD1|once
TGTGCCAGCTCACAACGGCCCACGGACAGGGCCACAGATACGCAGTATTTT
CASSQRPTDRATDTQYF
>TRBJ2-7|TRBV6-5|-|few
TGTGCCAGCAGTTACTCGGGAGGGGGCGAGTTTTACGAGCAGTACTTC
CASSYSGGGEFYEQYF
>TRBJ2-5|TRBV29-1|-|-
TGCAGCGTGGGAATTTCCGGGACGCGAGAGACCCAGTACTTC
CSVGISGTRETQYF
>TRBJ2-1|TRBV19|-|few
TGTGCCAGTAGTATAGGACTCCCAGGGTCCTACAATGAGCAGTTCTTC
CASSIGLPGSYNEQFF
>TRBJ2-7|TRBV29-1|-|-
TGCAGCGTTTCGTCTGGATCCCCCTACGAGCAGTACTTC
CSVSSGSPYEQYF
>TRBJ1-1|TRBV15|-|-
TGTGCCACCAGCAGCCCTCAAGGACGGAACACTGAAGCTTTCTTT
CATSSPQGRNTEAFF
>TRBJ1-1|TRBV28|TRBD1|many
TGTGCCAGCAGTCCTTTACAGGGGAGGAACACTGAAGCTTTCTTT
CASSPLQGRNTEAFF
>TRBJ1-3|TRBV20-1|TRBD1|few
TGCAGTGCTACTGTTACAGGGGGTGGAAACACCATATATTTT
CSATVTGGGNTIYF
>TRBJ1-4|TRBV5-5|TRBD1|many
TGTGCCAGCAGCTTGGAGGGACAGGGTTTTGAAAAACTGTTTTTT
CASSLEGQGFEKLFF
>TRBJ2-7|TRBV19|-|-
TGTGCCAGTGCTGACACGGGGTATTCCTACGAGCAGTACTTC
CASADTGYSYEQYF
>TRBJ2-1|TRBV6-1|-|-
TGTGCCAGCAGTGAAGAGGAGGCAGGCCTCCTAAACAAGGAGCAGTTCTTC
CASSEEEAGLLNKEQFF
>TRBJ2-7|TRBV9|-|-
TGTGCCAGCAGCGTAGATGCGGGGTTATCCTACGAGCAGTACTTC
CASSVDAGLSYEQYF
>TRBJ2-1|TRBV7-6|-|many
TGTGCCAGCAGCTTAGGGGGTAACTTATACAATGAGCAGTTCTTC
CASSLGGNLYNEQFF
>TRBJ2-1|TRBV28|TRBD1|few
TGTGCCAGCAGTTTAACCCCCGGACAGGGTGGTTACAATGAGCAGTTCTTC
CASSLTPGQGGYNEQFF
>TRBJ1-3|TRBV20-1|-|-
TGCAGTGCTAGAGCGGGGAACGGAAACACCATATATTTT
CSARAGNGNTIYF
>TRBJ2-5|TRBV28|-|-
TGTGCCAGCAGACACGGGGGGCCCGGCTACCAAGAGACCCAGTACTTC
CASRHGGPGYQETQYF
>TRBJ2-3|TRBV11-2|TRBD1|few
TGTGCCAGCAGCCGGATTGACAGGGTTCCAGATACGCAGTATTTT
CASSRIDRVPDTQYF
>TRBJ2-7|TRBV29-1|TRBD2|few
TGCAGCGTTGAAGATTGGGAGGGATCCTTATTGAAATACGAGCAGTACTTC
CSVEDWEGSLLKYEQYF
>TRBJ1-2|TRBV12-3/TRBV12-4|TRBD1|-
TGTGCCAGCAGTTTACGACAGGGGGACTATGGCTACACCTTC
CASSLRQGDYGYTF